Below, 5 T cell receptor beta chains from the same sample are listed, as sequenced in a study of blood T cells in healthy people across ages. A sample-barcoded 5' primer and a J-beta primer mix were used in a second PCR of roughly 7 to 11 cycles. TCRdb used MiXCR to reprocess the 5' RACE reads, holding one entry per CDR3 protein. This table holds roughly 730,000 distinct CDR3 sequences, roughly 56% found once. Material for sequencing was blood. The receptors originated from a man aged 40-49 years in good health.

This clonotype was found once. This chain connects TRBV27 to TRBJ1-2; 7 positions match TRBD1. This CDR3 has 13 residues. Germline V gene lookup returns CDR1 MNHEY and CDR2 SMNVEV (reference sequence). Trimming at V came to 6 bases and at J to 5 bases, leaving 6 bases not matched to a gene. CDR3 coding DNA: TGTGCCAGCAGGACAGGGTCTGGTTATGGCTACACCTTC. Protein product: CASRTGSGYGYTF.

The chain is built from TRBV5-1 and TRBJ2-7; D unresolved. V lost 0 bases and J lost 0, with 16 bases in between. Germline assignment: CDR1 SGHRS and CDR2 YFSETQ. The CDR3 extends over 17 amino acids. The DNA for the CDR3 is TGCGCCAGCAGCTTGGGTCTCCCTGCCGAGGCCTCCTACGAGCAGTACTTC. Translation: CASSLGLPAEASYEQYF.

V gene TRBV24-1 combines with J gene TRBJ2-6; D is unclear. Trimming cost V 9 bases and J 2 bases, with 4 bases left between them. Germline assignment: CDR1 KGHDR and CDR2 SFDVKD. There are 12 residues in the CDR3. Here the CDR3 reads CATGPGANVLTF. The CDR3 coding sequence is TGTGCCACCGGCCCTGGGGCCAACGTCCTGACTTTC.

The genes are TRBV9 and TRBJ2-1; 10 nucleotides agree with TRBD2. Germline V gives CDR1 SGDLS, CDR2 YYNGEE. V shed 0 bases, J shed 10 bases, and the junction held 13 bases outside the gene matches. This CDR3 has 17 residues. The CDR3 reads CASSVGEGLAIHGEQFF. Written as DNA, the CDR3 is TGTGCCAGCAGCGTAGGGGAGGGACTAGCGATTCATGGGGAGCAGTTCTTC.

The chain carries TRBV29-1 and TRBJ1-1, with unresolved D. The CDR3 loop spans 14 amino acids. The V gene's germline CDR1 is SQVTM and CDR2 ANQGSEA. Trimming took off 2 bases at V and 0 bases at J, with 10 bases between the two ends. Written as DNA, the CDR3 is TGCAGCGTTGAATCCCCGCGGGTGAACACTGAAGCTTTCTTT. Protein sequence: CSVESPRVNTEAFF.